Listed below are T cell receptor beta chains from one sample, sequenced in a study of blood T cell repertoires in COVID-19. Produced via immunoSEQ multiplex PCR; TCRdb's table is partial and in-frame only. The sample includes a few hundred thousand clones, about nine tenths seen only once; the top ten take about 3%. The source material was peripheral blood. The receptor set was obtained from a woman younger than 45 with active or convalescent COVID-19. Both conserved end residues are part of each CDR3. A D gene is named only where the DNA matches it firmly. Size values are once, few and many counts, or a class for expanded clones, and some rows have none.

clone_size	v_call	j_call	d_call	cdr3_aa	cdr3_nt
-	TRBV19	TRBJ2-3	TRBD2	CASSRTSGGPSDTQYF	TGTGCCAGTAGTAGGACTAGCGGGGGCCCTTCGGATACGCAGTATTTT
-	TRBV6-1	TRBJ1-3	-	CASSAGNLKSIGNTIYF	TGTGCCAGCAGTGCCGGGAACCTAAAAAGTATAGGAAACACCATATATTTT
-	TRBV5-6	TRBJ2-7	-	CASSLMESLYEQYF	TGTGCCAGCAGCTTGATGGAGAGCCTCTACGAGCAGTACTTC
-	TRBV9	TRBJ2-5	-	CASSVEPGNGETQYF	TGTGCCAGCAGCGTAGAGCCGGGTAATGGCGAGACCCAGTACTTC
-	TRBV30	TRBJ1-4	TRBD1	CAWSAGTDEKLFF	TGTGCCTGGAGCGCCGGGACAGATGAAAAACTGTTTTTT
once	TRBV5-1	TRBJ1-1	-	CASSLKLGAGTEAFF	TGCGCCAGCAGCTTAAAACTGGGGGCGGGCACTGAAGCTTTCTTT
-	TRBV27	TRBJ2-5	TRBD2	CASSPFSGGETQYF	TGTGCCAGCAGCCCCTTTTCGGGGGGAGAGACCCAGTACTTC
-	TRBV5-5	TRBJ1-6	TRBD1	CASSLNDRGNNSPLHF	TGTGCCAGCAGCCTAAACGACAGGGGGAATAATTCACCCCTCCACTTT
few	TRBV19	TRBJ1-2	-	CASSIIGGVGYTF	TGTGCCAGTAGTATAATAGGAGGTGTTGGCTACACCTTC
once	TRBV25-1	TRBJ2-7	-	CASSGGLYEQYF	TGTGCCAGCAGTGGGGGGCTCTACGAGCAGTACTTC